This TCR beta chain is from a study of blood T cells in healthy people across ages. Through a sample-barcoded 5' primer and a J-beta primer mix, a second PCR was run for roughly 7 to 11 cycles. TCRdb processed the 5' RACE reads anew with MiXCR; each CDR3 protein has one entry. The data hold about 1.8 million distinct CDR3 sequences, with roughly 49% observed a single time. This clonotype has only a few counts. In germline, CDR1 is SGHRS, CDR2 YFSETQ. Losses at the gene ends were 4 bases for V and 9 bases for J; bases not matched to a gene: 3. There are 14 residues in the CDR3. Input material: blood. The chain links TRBV5-1 to TRBJ2-1; 14 bases are a match to TRBD2. The sequence was collected from a woman between 35 and 50 years old in good health. The CDR3 region is CASSTTSGGAEQFF. CDR3 in DNA: TGCGCCAGCAGCACGACTAGCGGGGGGGCTGAGCAGTTCTTC.